Sequencing of this T cell receptor (beta chain) was carried out in a study of blood T cells in healthy people across ages. Germline values: CDR1 SQVTM, CDR2 ANQGSEA. There are 12 residues in the CDR3. V shed 6 bases and J shed 4 bases, with 12 bases lying between them. A sample-barcoded 5' primer and a J-beta primer mix were used in a second PCR of roughly 6 to 11 cycles. TCRdb re-derived calls from the 5' RACE reads in MiXCR, one entry per CDR3 protein. The table records roughly 1 million distinct CDR3 sequences, around 27% of them present only once. This clonotype was seen only once. The same sample was also studied in work on T cells of mothers and their children.

This sequence joins TRBV29-1 and TRBJ2-5; D not certain. This clonotype was sampled from a girl aged 2-15 years in good health. The source material was blood. CDR3 protein: CSVFAGRETQYF. The CDR3 region has the DNA TGCAGCGTATTTGCAGGTCGAGAGACCCAGTACTTC.